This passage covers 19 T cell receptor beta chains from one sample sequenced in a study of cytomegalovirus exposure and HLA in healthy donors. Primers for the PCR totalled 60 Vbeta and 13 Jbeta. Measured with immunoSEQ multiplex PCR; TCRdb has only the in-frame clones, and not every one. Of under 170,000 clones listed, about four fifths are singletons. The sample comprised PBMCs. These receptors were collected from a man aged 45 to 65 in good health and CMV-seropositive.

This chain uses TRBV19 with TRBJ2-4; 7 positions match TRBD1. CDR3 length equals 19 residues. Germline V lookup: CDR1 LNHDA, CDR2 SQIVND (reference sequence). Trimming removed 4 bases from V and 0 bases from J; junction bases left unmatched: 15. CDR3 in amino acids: CASSRKRQGRALAKNIQYF. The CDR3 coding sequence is TGTGCCAGTAGTAGAAAAAGACAGGGTCGGGCTCTAGCCAAAAACATTCAGTACTTC.

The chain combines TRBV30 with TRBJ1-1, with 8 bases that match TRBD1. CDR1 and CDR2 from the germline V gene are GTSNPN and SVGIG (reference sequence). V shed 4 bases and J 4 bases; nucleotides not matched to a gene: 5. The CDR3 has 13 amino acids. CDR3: CAWNRQGTTEAFF. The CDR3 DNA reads TGTGCCTGGAATCGACAGGGGACCACTGAAGCTTTCTTT.

The CDR3 spells CASSYGGQSLYGYTF. The CDR3 bases are TGTGCCAGCAGTTACGGGGGACAGAGCTTATATGGCTACACCTTC. This chain links TRBV6-6 with TRBJ1-2; 7 nucleotides line up with TRBD1. Per the germline V gene, CDR1 is MNHNY and CDR2 is SVGAGI (reference sequence). This CDR3 is built from 15 residues. Trimming cost V 2 bases and J 5 bases; bases outside gene matches: 8.

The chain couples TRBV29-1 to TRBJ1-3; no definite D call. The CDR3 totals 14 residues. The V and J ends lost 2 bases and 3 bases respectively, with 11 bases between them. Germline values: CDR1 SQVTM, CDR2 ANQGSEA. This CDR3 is CSVESGYFGNTIYF. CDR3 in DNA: TGCAGCGTTGAATCGGGGTATTTTGGAAACACCATATATTTT. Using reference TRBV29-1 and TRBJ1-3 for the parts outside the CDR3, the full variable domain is SAVISQKPSRDICQRGTSLTIQCQVDSQVTMMFWYRQQPGQSLTLIATANQGSEATYESGFVIDKFPISRPNLTFSTLTVSNMSPEDSSIYLCSVESGYFGNTIYFGEGSWLTVV.

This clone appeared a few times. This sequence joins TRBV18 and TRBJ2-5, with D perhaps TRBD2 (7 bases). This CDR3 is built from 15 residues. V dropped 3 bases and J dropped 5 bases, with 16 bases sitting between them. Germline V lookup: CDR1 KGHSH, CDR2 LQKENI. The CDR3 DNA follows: TGTGCCAGCTCACCGCTCCGGGGGCGGGAGGAGACCCAGTACTTC. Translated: CASSPLRGREETQYF.

The CDR3 reads CASRDRGLNTEAFF. CDR3 nucleotides: TGTGCCAGCCGGGACAGGGGGCTGAACACTGAAGCTTTCTTT. The gene calls are TRBV10-3 and TRBJ1-1, with 12 bases matching TRBD1. This CDR3 has 14 amino acids. Trimming cost V 10 bases and J 0 bases; bases outside gene matches: 3. Germline lookup yields CDR1 ENHRY and CDR2 SYGVKD.

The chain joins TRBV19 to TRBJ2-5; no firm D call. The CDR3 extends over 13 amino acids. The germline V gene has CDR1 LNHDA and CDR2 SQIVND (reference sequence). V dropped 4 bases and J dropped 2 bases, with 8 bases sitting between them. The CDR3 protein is CASSSGSQETQYF. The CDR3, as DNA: TGTGCCAGTAGTAGCGGTAGTCAAGAGACCCAGTACTTC. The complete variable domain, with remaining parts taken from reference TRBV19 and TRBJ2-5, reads DGGITQSPKYLFRKEGQNVTLSCEQNLNHDAMYWYRQDPGQGLRLIYYSQIVNDFQKGDIAEGYSVSREKKESFPLTVTSAQKNPTAFYLCASSSGSQETQYFGPGTRLLVL.

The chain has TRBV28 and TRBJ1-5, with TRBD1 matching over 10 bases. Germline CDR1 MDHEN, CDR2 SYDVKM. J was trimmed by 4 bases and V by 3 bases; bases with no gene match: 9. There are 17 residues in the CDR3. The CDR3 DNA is TGTGCCAGCAGTTTTTTCCGAGACAGGGGGCCAAATCAGCCCCAGCATTTT. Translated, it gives CASSFFRDRGPNQPQHF.

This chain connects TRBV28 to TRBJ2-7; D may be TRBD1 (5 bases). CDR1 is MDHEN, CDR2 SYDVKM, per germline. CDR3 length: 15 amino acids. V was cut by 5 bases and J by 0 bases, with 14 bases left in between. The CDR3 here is CASSIRGHDSYEQYF. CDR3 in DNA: TGTGCCAGCAGTATTAGAGGACATGACTCCTACGAGCAGTACTTC.

The CDR3 here is CASRSIRGPYEQYF. As DNA, the CDR3 is TGTGCCAGCAGGTCCATCAGGGGCCCCTACGAGCAGTACTTC. V is TRBV28 and J is TRBJ2-7, with D perhaps matching TRBD1 (6 bases). The CDR3 runs 14 residues. V was cut by 6 bases and J by 2 bases, with 14 bases left in between. The V gene's germline CDR1 is MDHEN and CDR2 SYDVKM.

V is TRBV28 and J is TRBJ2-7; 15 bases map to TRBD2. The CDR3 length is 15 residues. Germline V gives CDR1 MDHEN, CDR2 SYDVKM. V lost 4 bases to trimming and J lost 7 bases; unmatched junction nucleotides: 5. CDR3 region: CASSSGTSGRTEQYF. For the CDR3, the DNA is TGTGCCAGCAGTTCCGGGACTAGCGGGAGGACGGAGCAGTACTTC.

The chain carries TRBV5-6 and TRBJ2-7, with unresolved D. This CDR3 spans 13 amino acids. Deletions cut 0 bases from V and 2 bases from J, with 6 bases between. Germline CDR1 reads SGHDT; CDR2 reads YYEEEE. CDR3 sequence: CASSLDSAYEQYF. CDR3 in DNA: TGTGCCAGCAGCTTGGACAGTGCCTACGAGCAGTACTTC.

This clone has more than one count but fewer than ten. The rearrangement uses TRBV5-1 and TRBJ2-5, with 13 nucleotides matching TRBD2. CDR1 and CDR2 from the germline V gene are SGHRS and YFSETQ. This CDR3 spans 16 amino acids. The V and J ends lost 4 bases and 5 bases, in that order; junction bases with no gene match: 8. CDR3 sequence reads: CASSPGTSGKWETQYF. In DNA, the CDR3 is TGCGCCAGCAGCCCCGGGACTAGCGGGAAGTGGGAGACCCAGTACTTC.

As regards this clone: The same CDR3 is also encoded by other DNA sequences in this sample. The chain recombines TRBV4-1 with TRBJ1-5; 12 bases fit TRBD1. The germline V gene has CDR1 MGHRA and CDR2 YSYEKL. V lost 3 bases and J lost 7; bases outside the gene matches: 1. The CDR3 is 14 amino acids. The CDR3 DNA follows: TGCGCCAGCAGCCAGGGACAGGGGGCACAGCCCCAGCATTTT. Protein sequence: CASSQGQGAQPQHF.

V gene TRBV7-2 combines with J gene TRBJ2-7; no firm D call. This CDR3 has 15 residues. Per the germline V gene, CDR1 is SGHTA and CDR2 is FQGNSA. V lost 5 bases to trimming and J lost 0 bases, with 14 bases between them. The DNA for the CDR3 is TGTGCCAGCAGCCCCCCCGGGTTTAGCTCCTACGAGCAGTACTTC. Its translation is CASSPPGFSSYEQYF.

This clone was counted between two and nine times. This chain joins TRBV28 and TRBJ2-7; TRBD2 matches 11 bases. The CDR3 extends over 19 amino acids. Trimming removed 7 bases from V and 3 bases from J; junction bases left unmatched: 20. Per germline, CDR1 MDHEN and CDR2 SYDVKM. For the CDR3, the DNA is TGTGCCAGCACCCCATGGAGGACTAGCGGGCGGATTCCTTACTACGAGCAGTACTTC. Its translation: CASTPWRTSGRIPYYEQYF.

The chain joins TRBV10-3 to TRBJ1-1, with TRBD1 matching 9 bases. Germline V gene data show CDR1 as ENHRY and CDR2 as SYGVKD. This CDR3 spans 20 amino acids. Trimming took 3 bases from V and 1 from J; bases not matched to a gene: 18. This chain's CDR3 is CAISEFSGWGQGSSNTEAFF. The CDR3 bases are TGTGCCATCAGTGAATTCAGTGGATGGGGACAGGGCTCCTCGAACACTGAAGCTTTCTTT.

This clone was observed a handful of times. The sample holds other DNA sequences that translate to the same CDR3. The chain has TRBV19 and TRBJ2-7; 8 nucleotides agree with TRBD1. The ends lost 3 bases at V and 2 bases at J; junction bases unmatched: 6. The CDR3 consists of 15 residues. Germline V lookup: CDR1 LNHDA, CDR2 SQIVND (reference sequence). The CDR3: CASSIGAGGPYEQYF. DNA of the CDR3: TGTGCCAGTAGTATCGGGGCAGGGGGCCCCTACGAGCAGTACTTC.

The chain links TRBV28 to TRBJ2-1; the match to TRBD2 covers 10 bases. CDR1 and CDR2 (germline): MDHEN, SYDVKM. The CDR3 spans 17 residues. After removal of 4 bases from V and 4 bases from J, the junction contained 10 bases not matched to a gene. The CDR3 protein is CASSSPSGRDSYNEQFF. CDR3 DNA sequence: TGTGCCAGCAGTTCCCCTAGCGGGAGAGATTCGTACAATGAGCAGTTCTTC.